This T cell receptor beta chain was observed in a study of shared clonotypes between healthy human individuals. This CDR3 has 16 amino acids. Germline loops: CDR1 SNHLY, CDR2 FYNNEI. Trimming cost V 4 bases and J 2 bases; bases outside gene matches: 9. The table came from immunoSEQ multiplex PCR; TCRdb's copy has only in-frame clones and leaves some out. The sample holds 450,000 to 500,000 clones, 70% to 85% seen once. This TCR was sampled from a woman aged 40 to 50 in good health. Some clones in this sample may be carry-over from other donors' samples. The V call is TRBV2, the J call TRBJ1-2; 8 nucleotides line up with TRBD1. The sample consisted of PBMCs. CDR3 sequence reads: CASSADRVAGNYGYTF. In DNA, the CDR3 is TGTGCCAGCAGTGCGGACAGGGTGGCAGGCAACTATGGCTACACCTTC.